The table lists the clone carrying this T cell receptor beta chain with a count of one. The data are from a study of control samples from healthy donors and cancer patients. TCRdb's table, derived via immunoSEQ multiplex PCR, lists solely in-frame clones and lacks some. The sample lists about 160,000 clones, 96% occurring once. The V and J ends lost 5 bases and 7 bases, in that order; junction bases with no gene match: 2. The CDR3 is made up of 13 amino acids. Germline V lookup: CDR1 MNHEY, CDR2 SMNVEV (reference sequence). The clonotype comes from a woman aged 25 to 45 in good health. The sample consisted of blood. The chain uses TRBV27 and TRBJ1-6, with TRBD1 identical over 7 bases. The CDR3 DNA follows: TGTGCCAGCAGTGTCAGGGGGAATTCACCCCTCCACTTT. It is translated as CASSVRGNSPLHF.